This is a list of T cell receptor beta chains from one sample in a study of siplizumab effects on memory and regulatory T cells. This table comes from immunoSEQ multiplex PCR, and its TCRdb copy is limited to in-frame clones, with some not included. The table includes over 100,000 clones, about 90% detected once. Sequenced: Tregs sorted from blood. Source of these receptors: a human donor in good health. Both conserved end residues are part of each CDR3. The order of the fields is J gene, V gene, CDR3 length, D gene, clone size, CDR3 DNA, CDR3 protein. D genes are given only for firm matches. Some rows have no size entry. The others give once, few or many, or a class for an expanded clone.

>TRBJ1-1|TRBV5-1|13|.|.
TGCGCCAGCAGCTTGGCGTATGGCACTGAAGCTTTCTTT
CASSLAYGTEAFF
>TRBJ2-1|TRBV5-4|16|TRBD2|once
TGTGCCAGCAGTAGGTCGGGACTAGCGGGAGTCTATGAGCAGTTCTTC
CASSRSGLAGVYEQFF
>TRBJ2-5|TRBV7-7|17|TRBD2|.
TGTGCTAGCAGCCCGGGAGGTAGCGGCGTCTCTCAAGAGACCCAGTACTTC
CASSPGGSGVSQETQYF
>TRBJ2-3|TRBV28|14|TRBD2|.
TGTGCCAGCAGTTTGGCGGGAGGCACAGATACGCAGTATTTT
CASSLAGGTDTQYF
>TRBJ1-4|TRBV5-1|14|TRBD1|.
TGCGCCAGCAGCCCTAGACAGGGTCGTGAAAAACTGTTTTTT
CASSPRQGREKLFF
>TRBJ2-3|TRBV7-2|16|TRBD2|.
TGTGCCAGCAGCCCCCGACTAGCGGGGGGGCCAGATACGCAGTATTTT
CASSPRLAGGPDTQYF
>TRBJ2-7|TRBV7-8|15|TRBD2|.
TGTGCCAGCCAGCACTGGCGGGGGAGGGAACACGAGCAGTACTTC
CASQHWRGREHEQYF
>TRBJ2-6|TRBV19|16|.|.
TGTGCCAGTAGTATTGGGGGGGGCACTGGGGCCAACGTCCTGACTTTC
CASSIGGGTGANVLTF
>TRBJ2-3|TRBV6-1|14|.|.
TGTGCCAGCAGTGGGGCTCGGCACACAGATACGCAGTATTTT
CASSGARHTDTQYF
>TRBJ1-3|TRBV5-1|16|.|.
TGCGCCAGCAGCGCAACCTTTGGACAGCCTGGAAACACCATATATTTT
CASSATFGQPGNTIYF
>TRBJ1-2|TRBV9|15|.|.
TGTGCCAGCAGCCTCGGGGGGGCCCTGACATATGGCTACACCTTC
CASSLGGALTYGYTF
>TRBJ2-6|TRBV6-5|16|TRBD1|.
TGTGCCAGCAGTTACGGTTCAGGGGGCATGGGCAACGTCCTGACTTTC
CASSYGSGGMGNVLTF
>TRBJ2-7|TRBV2|15|.|.
TGTGCCATCACCCTGAGAAGAGGGGCGCTTTTCGAGCAGTACTTC
CAITLRRGALFEQYF
>TRBJ1-6|TRBV25-1|11|.|.
TGTGCCCCGGAGATTTACTCACCCCTCCACTTT
CAPEIYSPLHF
>TRBJ2-2|TRBV7-9|15|.|.
TGTGCCAGCAGCGGCGGAGCGGGGAACACCGGGGAGCTGTTTTTT
CASSGGAGNTGELFF
>TRBJ2-5|TRBV5-1|14|.|.
TGCGCCAGCAGCTTGGAAGGGGCAAGGGAGACCCAGTACTTC
CASSLEGARETQYF
>TRBJ2-7|TRBV4-1|16|TRBD1|.
TGCGCCAGCAGCCAAGCGGGACAGGGGGAGCCCTACGAGCAGTACTTC
CASSQAGQGEPYEQYF
>TRBJ2-3|TRBV4-1|14|TRBD2|.
TGCGCCAGCAGCCTAGCGGGAGGGCCAGATACGCAGTATTTT
CASSLAGGPDTQYF
>TRBJ2-3|TRBV14|14|.|.
TGTGCCAGCAGCCAACAGCGGAGCACAGATACGCAGTATTTT
CASSQQRSTDTQYF
>TRBJ2-2|TRBV5-4|13|.|.
TGTGCCAGCAGCTTCCTAGCCGACGGGGAGCTGTTTTTT
CASSFLADGELFF
>TRBJ2-1|TRBV4-1|18|.|.
TGCGCCAGCAGCCAAGACGTTCAGAAGATCCCAAACTACAATGAGCAGTTCTTC
CASSQDVQKIPNYNEQFF
>TRBJ2-3|TRBV18|16|.|.
TGTGCCAGCTCACCACCCTTCGAGCGGGGCACAGATACGCAGTATTTT
CASSPPFERGTDTQYF
>TRBJ1-4|TRBV5-6|14|.|.
TGTGCCAGCAGCGGAGGACAGAGAGATGAAAAACTGTTTTTT
CASSGGQRDEKLFF
>TRBJ1-1|TRBV6-5|15|.|.
TGTGCCAGCAGGGAGACCATCGGGAGGTGGACTGAAGCTTTCTTT
CASRETIGRWTEAFF
>TRBJ2-2|TRBV19|12|.|.
TGTGCCAGTAGTATACGTTCCGGGGAGCTGTTTTTT
CASSIRSGELFF
>TRBJ2-2|TRBV7-8|14|.|.
TGTGCCAGCAGCTTAGCGCCGACCTCCGGGGAGCTGTTTTTT
CASSLAPTSGELFF
>TRBJ1-2|TRBV5-4|14|TRBD1|.
TGTGCCAGCAGCTTGGGGACAGGCCCCTATGGCTACACCTTC
CASSLGTGPYGYTF
>TRBJ1-2|TRBV7-9|12|.|.
TGTGCCAGCAGCCTTAACAGGGAGTATAACACCTTC
CASSLNREYNTF
>TRBJ2-7|TRBV4-1|15|TRBD1|.
TGCGCCAGCAGCCAAATCGCGACAGGGCGGTACGAGCAGTACTTC
CASSQIATGRYEQYF
>TRBJ2-5|TRBV2|13|.|.
TGTGCCAGCAGTGTGATGTACCAAGAGACCCAGTACTTC
CASSVMYQETQYF
>TRBJ1-5|TRBV6-5|13|.|.
TGTGCCAGCAGTTACGGGCCGGGGGGGCCCCAGCATTTT
CASSYGPGGPQHF
>TRBJ2-5|TRBV7-7|13|TRBD1|.
TGTGCCAGCAGCGGACAGGGTGGAGAGACCCAGTACTTC
CASSGQGGETQYF
>TRBJ2-7|TRBV27|19|TRBD2|.
TGTGCCAGCAGCAGAGGGCCTGGGGCTAGCGGGAGGAAGACCTACGAGCAGTACTTC
CASSRGPGASGRKTYEQYF
>TRBJ2-7|TRBV5-8|15|TRBD1|medium-sized
TGTGCCAGCAGCTTCTGGACAGGGGGCCGACACGAGCAGTACTTC
CASSFWTGGRHEQYF
>TRBJ1-5|TRBV4-1|16|TRBD1|.
TGCGCCAGCAGCCGCTCTGGACAGGTTAGCAATCAGCCCCAGCATTTT
CASSRSGQVSNQPQHF
>TRBJ2-7|TRBV6-1|15|TRBD1|.
TGTGCCAGCAGTGGCCCACCGGGACAGGCTACACTTCAGTACTTC
CASSGPPGQATLQYF
>TRBJ2-1|TRBV11-2|15|.|.
TGTGCCAGCAGCTTTACCGGGACTCCTTCTGATGAGCAGTTCTTC
CASSFTGTPSDEQFF
>TRBJ2-1|TRBV19|16|TRBD2|.
TGTGCCAGTAGTACGTTAGCGGGAGGGCCACACAATGAGCAGTTCTTC
CASSTLAGGPHNEQFF
>TRBJ2-6|TRBV2|13|.|.
TGTGCCAGCAGTGAACGACGGGCAGGGGCGCCGACTTTC
CASSERRAGAPTF
>TRBJ2-7|TRBV9|16|TRBD2|.
TGTGCCAGCAGCGCCCGTAGCGGGGGGAGCTCCTACGAGCAGTACTTC
CASSARSGGSSYEQYF
>TRBJ2-7|TRBV4-1|15|TRBD1|.
TGCGCCAGCAGCCAGTGGGACAGGGTGACCTACGAGCAGTACTTC
CASSQWDRVTYEQYF
>TRBJ1-2|TRBV6-5|12|.|.
TGTGCCAGCAGTTCTCAGTCTAAGTTACAAACCTTC
CASSSQSKLQTF
>TRBJ2-3|TRBV6-5|15|TRBD2|.
TGTGCCAGCAAAGGGAGGGAGGCCCACACAGATACGCAGTATTTT
CASKGREAHTDTQYF
>TRBJ2-7|TRBV4-1|17|TRBD2|.
TGCGCCAGCAGCCAAGATCTGAAGCGGGACTTAACCTACGAGCAGTACTTC
CASSQDLKRDLTYEQYF
>TRBJ1-1|TRBV6-5|14|TRBD1|.
TGTGCCAGCAGCCGGGACAGCATGAACACTGAAGCTTTCTTT
CASSRDSMNTEAFF
>TRBJ1-5|TRBV12-5|20|TRBD1|.
TGTGCTAGTGGTTTGCCAAGTCCCGGGACAGGGGGACGGAGCAATCAGCCCCAGCATTTT
CASGLPSPGTGGRSNQPQHF
>TRBJ2-7|TRBV7-9|15|TRBD1|.
TGTGCCAGCAGCTCCCAGGGGGCGCTTTCCTACGAGCAGTACTTC
CASSSQGALSYEQYF
>TRBJ2-3|TRBV6-6|13|.|.
TGTGCCAGCGGGTACTACAGGGATGATACGCAGTATTTT
CASGYYRDDTQYF
>TRBJ1-4|TRBV6-5|13|TRBD1|.
TGTGCCAGCAGCCGACAGGGCAGTGAAAAACTGTTTTTT
CASSRQGSEKLFF
>TRBJ2-3|TRBV28|10|.|.
TGTGCCAGCAGTGACCGCACTCCGTATTTT
CASSDRTPYF
>TRBJ2-7|TRBV29-1|13|.|.
TGCAGCGTTGGGCTGTTCGAAGCCTACGAGCAGTACTTC
CSVGLFEAYEQYF
>TRBJ2-7|TRBV6-1|15|TRBD2|once
TGTGCCAGCAGTTTACTAGCGGGGGGAAGCTACGAGCAGTACTTC
CASSLLAGGSYEQYF
>TRBJ2-7|TRBV5-1|11|.|few
TGCGCCAGCAGCTCCCACTACGAGCAGTACTTC
CASSSHYEQYF
>TRBJ2-3|TRBV29-1|15|TRBD2|.
TGCAGCGTTGATAGCGGGAGTTTGGGCACAGATACGCAGTATTTT
CSVDSGSLGTDTQYF